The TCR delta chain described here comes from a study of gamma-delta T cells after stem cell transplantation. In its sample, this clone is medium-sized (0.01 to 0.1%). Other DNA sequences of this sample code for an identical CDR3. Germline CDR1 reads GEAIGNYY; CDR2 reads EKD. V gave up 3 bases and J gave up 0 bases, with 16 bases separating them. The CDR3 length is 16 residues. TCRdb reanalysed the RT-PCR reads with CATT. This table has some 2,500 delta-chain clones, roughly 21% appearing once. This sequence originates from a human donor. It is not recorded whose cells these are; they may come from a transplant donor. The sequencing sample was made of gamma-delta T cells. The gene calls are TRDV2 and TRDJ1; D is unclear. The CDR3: CACDSLGAEYTDKLIF. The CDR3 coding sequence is TGTGCCTGTGACTCCCTTGGTGCAGAGTACACCGATAAACTCATCTTT.